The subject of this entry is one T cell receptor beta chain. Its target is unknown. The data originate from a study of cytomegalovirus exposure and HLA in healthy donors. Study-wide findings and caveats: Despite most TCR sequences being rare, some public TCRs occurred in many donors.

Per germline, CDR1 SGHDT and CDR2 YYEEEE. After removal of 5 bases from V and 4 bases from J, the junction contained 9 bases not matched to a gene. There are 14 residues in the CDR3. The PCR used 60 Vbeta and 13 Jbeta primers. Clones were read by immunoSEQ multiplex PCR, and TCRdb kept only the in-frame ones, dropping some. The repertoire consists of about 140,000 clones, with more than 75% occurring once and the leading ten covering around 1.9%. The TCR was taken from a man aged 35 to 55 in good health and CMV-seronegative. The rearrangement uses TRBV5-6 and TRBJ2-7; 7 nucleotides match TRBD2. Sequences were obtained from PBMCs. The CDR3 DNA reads TGTGCCAGCAGACTGGCGGGAGTTAATTACGAGCAGTACTTC. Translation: CASRLAGVNYEQYF.